The 9 T cell receptor beta chains presented below share a single source sample, sequenced in a study of blood T cell repertoires in COVID-19. Profiled with immunoSEQ multiplex PCR; TCRdb holds only in-frame clones, not every one. The sample shows around 220,000 clones, 70% to 85% of them seen only once. Sequencing was performed on peripheral blood. These receptors were taken from a woman between 40 and 50 years old with active or convalescent COVID-19.

V gene TRBV7-9 combines with J gene TRBJ2-7, with D possibly being TRBD2 (6 bases). Per germline, CDR1 SEHNR and CDR2 FQNEAQ (reference sequence). This CDR3 has 15 residues. Trimming removed 2 bases from V and 5 bases from J, with 16 bases in between. The CDR3 DNA is TGTGCCAGCAGCTTAATGGGGAGGTCAACCGACGAGCAGTACGTC. This translates into CASSLMGRSTDEQYV.

This chain uses TRBV5-4 with TRBJ2-1, with D perhaps TRBD1 (5 bases). The CDR3 is 16 residues long. Germline loops: CDR1 SGHNT, CDR2 YYREEE (reference sequence). V gave up 3 bases and J gave up 0 bases, with 13 bases separating them. The CDR3 loop is CASSSGPQGSYNEQFF. The CDR3 region has the DNA TGTGCCAGCAGCTCTGGGCCGCAGGGCTCCTACAATGAGCAGTTCTTC.

The rearrangement joins TRBV9 to TRBJ1-1; 8 bases are shared with TRBD1. With 4 bases clipped from V and 0 bases from J, the junction kept 5 bases outside the gene matches. The germline V gene has CDR1 SGDLS and CDR2 YYNGEE. The CDR3 covers 15 residues. The CDR3 protein is CASSPRDRMNTEAFF. CDR3 nucleotides: TGTGCCAGCAGCCCTCGGGACAGGATGAACACTGAAGCTTTCTTT.

This sequence joins TRBV6-5 and TRBJ2-5; a possible D gene is TRBD2 (5 bases). The germline V and J ends were trimmed by 2 bases and 5 bases, with 9 bases remaining between them. The CDR3 consists of 13 residues. Germline V gene lookup returns CDR1 MNHEY and CDR2 SVGAGI. This chain's CDR3 is CASSYRRGETQYF. The CDR3 nucleotides read TGTGCCAGCAGTTACAGGAGAGGGGAGACCCAGTACTTC.

The chain employs TRBV30 and TRBJ1-2, with D perhaps TRBD1 (6 bases). Trimming shortened V by 3 bases and J by 8 bases, and 22 bases separated the two germline ends. Germline lookup yields CDR1 GTSNPN and CDR2 SVGIG (reference sequence). The length of the CDR3 is 15 residues. Here the CDR3 DNA reads TGTGCCTGGAGGCACCGGGGACACCCCATGTCGGGCTACACCTTC. This gives the protein CAWRHRGHPMSGYTF.

Notes on this clone: This CDR3 is also generated by other DNA sequences in the sample. V gene TRBV11-1 combines with J gene TRBJ1-1; D unresolved. V lost 5 bases, J lost 2 bases, and 9 bases lay in between. The CDR3 has 13 residues. In germline, CDR1 is SGHAT, CDR2 FQDESV (reference sequence). CDR3 sequence (DNA): TGTGCCAGCAGCCTAGAATTAAACACTGAAGCTTTCTTT. Residues: CASSLELNTEAFF.

The J gene is TRBJ2-3, the V gene TRBV9; TRBD1 is a possible D gene (6 bases). V lost 3 bases, J lost 6 bases, and 17 bases lay in between. From germline, CDR1 is SGDLS and CDR2 YYNGEE. The CDR3 has 15 residues. The CDR3 DNA sequence: TGTGCCAGCAGCGGGGTTACAGGGATGGTGGATACGCAGTATTTT. Protein sequence: CASSGVTGMVDTQYF.

V and J are TRBV19 and TRBJ1-4, with D maybe TRBD1 (6 bases). Trimming stripped 6 bases from V and 3 bases from J, with 14 bases between. Germline V gene lookup returns CDR1 LNHDA and CDR2 SQIVND (reference sequence). CDR3 size: 15 residues. This CDR3 is CASRDYRVSNEKLFF. The CDR3 DNA sequence: TGTGCCAGTAGAGATTACAGGGTATCTAATGAAAAACTGTTTTTT.

This rearrangement joins TRBV5-1 to TRBJ2-2; 7 bases are a match to TRBD1. CDR1 and CDR2 (germline): SGHRS, YFSETQ. The V and J ends lost 4 bases and 1 base, in that order; junction bases with no gene match: 7. CDR3 length: 16 amino acids. The DNA for the CDR3 is TGCGCCAGCAGCCAACAGGGGATACGGAACACCGGGGAGCTGTTTTTT. Protein sequence: CASSQQGIRNTGELFF.